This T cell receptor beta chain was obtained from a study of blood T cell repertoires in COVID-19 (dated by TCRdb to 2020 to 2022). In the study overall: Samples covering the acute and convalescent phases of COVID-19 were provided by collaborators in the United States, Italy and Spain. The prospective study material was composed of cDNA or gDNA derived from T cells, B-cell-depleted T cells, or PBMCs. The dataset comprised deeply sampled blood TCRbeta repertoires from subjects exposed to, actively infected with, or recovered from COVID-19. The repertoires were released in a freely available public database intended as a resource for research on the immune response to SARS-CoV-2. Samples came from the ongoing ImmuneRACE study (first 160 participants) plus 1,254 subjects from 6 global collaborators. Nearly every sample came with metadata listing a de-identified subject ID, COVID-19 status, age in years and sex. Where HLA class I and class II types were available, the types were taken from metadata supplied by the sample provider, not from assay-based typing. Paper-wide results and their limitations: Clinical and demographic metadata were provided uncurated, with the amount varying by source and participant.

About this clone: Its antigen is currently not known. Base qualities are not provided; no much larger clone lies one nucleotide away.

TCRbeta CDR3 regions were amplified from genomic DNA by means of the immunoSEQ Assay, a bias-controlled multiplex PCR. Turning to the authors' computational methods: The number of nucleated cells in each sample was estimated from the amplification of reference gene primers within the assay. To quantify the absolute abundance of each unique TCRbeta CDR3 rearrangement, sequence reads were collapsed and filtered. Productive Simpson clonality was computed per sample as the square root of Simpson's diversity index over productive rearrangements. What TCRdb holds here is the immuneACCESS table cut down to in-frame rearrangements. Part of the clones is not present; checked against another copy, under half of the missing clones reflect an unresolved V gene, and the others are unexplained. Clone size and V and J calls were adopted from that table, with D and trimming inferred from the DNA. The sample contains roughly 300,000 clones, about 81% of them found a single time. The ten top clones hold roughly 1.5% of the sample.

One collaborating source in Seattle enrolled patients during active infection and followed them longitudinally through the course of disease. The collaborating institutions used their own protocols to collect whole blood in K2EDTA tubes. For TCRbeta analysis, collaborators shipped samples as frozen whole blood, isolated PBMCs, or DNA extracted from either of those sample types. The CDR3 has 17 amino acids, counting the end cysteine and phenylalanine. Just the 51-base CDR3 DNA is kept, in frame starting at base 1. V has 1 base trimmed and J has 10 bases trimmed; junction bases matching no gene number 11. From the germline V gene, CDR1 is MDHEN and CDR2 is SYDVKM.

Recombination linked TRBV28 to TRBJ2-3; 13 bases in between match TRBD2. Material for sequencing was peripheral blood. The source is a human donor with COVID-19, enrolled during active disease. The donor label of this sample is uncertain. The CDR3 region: CASSLSWTSGRGGAQYF. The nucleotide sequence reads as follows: TGTGCCAGCAGTTTATCGTGGACTAGCGGGAGAGGTGGGGCGCAGTATTTT.